The entry below describes one T cell receptor beta chain. The antigen is not known. With 7 bases removed from V and 0 bases from J, the gap between germline ends came to 9 bases. Germline V gene sequence: CDR1 MDHEN, CDR2 SYDVKM. CDR3 length equals 13 residues. This entry belongs to a study of cytomegalovirus exposure and HLA in healthy donors. With 60 Vbeta and 13 Jbeta primers, the PCR was carried out. Some clones are missing from TCRdb's copy, which holds only in-frame ones; the method was immunoSEQ multiplex PCR. The data show around 100,000 clones, with approximately 79% seen just once and approximately 3.8% held by the top ten. Study-level findings and limits: Among the sequence variants, a highly shared cluster was likely an artifact of sequencing. More clonal expansion characterized HLA-associated TCR beta chains than equally common others in a later analysis.

V is TRBV28 and J is TRBJ2-5, with a tentative D call TRBD1 (5 bases). The sample taken for sequencing was PBMCs. The source of this sequence is a man aged 45-60 years in good health and CMV-seropositive. The CDR3 loop is CASKPDNQETQYF. The CDR3 coding sequence is TGTGCCAGCAAGCCGGACAACCAAGAGACCCAGTACTTC.